What follows is one T cell receptor (beta chain) and its context. The antigen remains undetermined. The data stem from a study of shared clonotypes between healthy human individuals. Trimming removed 5 bases at V and 5 bases at J, with 13 bases between. This CDR3 region has 14 residues. Germline values: CDR1 LNHNV, CDR2 YYDKDF (reference sequence). In the study's own analysis: ImmunoSEQ gave junction-only sequences without quality scores, so filtering differed. Using immunoSEQ multiplex PCR, the repertoire was profiled, and TCRdb retains in-frame clones only, with some absent. V, J and clone size derive from that table, while D and trimming were established from the DNA sequence. The repertoire consists of approximately 1.4 million clones, with approximately 98% occurring once and the leading ten covering around 0.47%. Study conclusions and caveats: It was expected that sequencing depth would affect clonotype sharing among donors. For sorted subsets, rarefaction showed incomplete sequencing despite large depth.

The sequence was collected from a man between 25 and 39 years old in good health. Sequencing input: naive CD4+ T cells sorted from blood. Stated subset: CD45RA+ positively selected. The rearrangement joins TRBV15 to TRBJ2-1; perhaps TRBD2 as D (5 bases). DNA of the CDR3: TGTGCCACCAGCCCTCCCGCGGGTCACAATGAGCAGTTCTTC. Protein product: CATSPPAGHNEQFF. Based on the CDR3 plus reference TRBV15 and TRBJ2-1, the full variable domain is DAMVIQNPRYQVTQFGKPVTLSCSQTLNHNVMYWYQQKSSQAPKLLFHYYDKDFNNEADTPDNFQSRRPNTSFCFLDIRSPGLGDTAMYLCATSPPAGHNEQFFGPGTRLTVL.